A selection of T cell receptor beta chains follows, all from one sample in a study of response to subunit inactivated influenza vaccine. Each CDR3 protein gets one entry after TCRdb re-called the RT-PCR reads with MiXCR. Of 500,000 to 600,000 distinct CDR3 sequences in the sample, 14% were seen once. The input for sequencing was PBMCs from blood, taken approximately 12 days after vaccination. The receptors were sampled from a man aged 50-60 years who received an inactivated influenza vaccine. CDR3s include the opening cysteine and the closing phenylalanine or tryptophan. Each record gives: clone size, V gene, J gene, CDR3 length, CDR3 protein. For some rows the clone size is stated as once, few or many, or as a class when expanded; others skip it.

many,TRBV20-1,TRBJ2-1,16,CSARARRESSYNEQFF
few,TRBV4-3,TRBJ2-5,16,CASSQEREDYQETQYF
.,TRBV20-1,TRBJ2-3,16,CSAMPGLADSTDTQYF
.,TRBV5-1,TRBJ2-1,14,CASSHQGQYNEQFF
.,TRBV19,TRBJ2-3,12,CASEGGRDTQYF
few,TRBV5-8,TRBJ2-5,14,CASSPRAGQETQYF
many,TRBV12-3/TRBV12-4,TRBJ1-5,15,CASRDTGVSNQPQHF
few,TRBV20-1,TRBJ2-1,16,CSARDTGVSSYNEQFF
few,TRBV4-2,TRBJ1-2,15,CASSQDEGEFYGYTF
few,TRBV7-2,TRBJ2-3,14,CASSFGVLTDTQYF